A selection of T cell receptor beta chains follows, all from one sample in a study of regulatory T cells in long-lasting Graves disease. TCRdb itself ran the multiplex PCR reads through MiXCR, one entry per CDR3 protein. In the table there are around 360,000 distinct CDR3 sequences, about 16% of which are singletons. These data are also associated with another study on T cells in Graves' hyperthyroidism and ophthalmopathy.

The input for sequencing was peripheral blood mononuclear cells (PBMCs), taken at new diagnosis, from a patient treated with antithyroid drugs. All receptors come from a young woman with Graves disease. The CDR3 runs from the conserved cysteine through the conserved F or W. D genes are given only for firm matches. Clone size is given for some rows only: seen once, a few or many times, or a class if the clone is expanded.

J | D | size | V | DNA | CDR3
TRBJ1-4 | - | - | TRBV29-1 | TGCAGCGTTGTGTGGACAGAGAATGAAAAACTGTTTTTT | CSVVWTENEKLFF
TRBJ1-5 | - | - | TRBV2 | TGTGCCAGCAGTGCGGGGCCTGATCAGCCCCAGCATTTT | CASSAGPDQPQHF
TRBJ2-3 | TRBD1 | many | TRBV6-5 | TGTGCCAGCAGTTACTACAGGGGAACAGATACGCAGTATTTT | CASSYYRGTDTQYF
TRBJ2-3 | - | many | TRBV7-8 | TGTGCCAGCAGCTTAGGGGGGCGATCCTCAGATACGCAGTATTTT | CASSLGGRSSDTQYF
TRBJ2-3 | - | many | TRBV5-1 | TGCGCCAGCAGCTCACCGGGACTCAGCACAGATACGCAGTATTTT | CASSSPGLSTDTQYF
TRBJ2-7 | TRBD1 | - | TRBV6-1 | TGTGCCAGCTCGGGGACAGCCTACGAGCGGTACTTC | CASSGTAYERYF
TRBJ2-3 | - | - | TRBV9 | TGTGCCAGCAGCGTATGGGGGGCAGATACGCAGTATTTT | CASSVWGADTQYF
TRBJ1-2 | - | few | TRBV2 | TGTGCCGGCCCCGGGGGGGACGGGGGCTACACCTTC | CAGPGGDGGYTF
TRBJ1-1 | - | - | TRBV29-1 | TGCAGCGTTGCCAGGGGCGCGAACACTGAAGCTTTCTTT | CSVARGANTEAFF
TRBJ2-2 | - | many | TRBV28 | TGTGCCAGCCGACCCGCCACGGGGTACACCGGGGAGCTGTTTTTT | CASRPATGYTGELFF
TRBJ2-2 | TRBD1 | many | TRBV7-3 | TGTGCCAGCAGCTTACCTGGACAGGGGTCCGGGGAGCTGTTTTTT | CASSLPGQGSGELFF
TRBJ2-7 | - | many | TRBV12-3/TRBV12-4 | TGTGCCAGCAGTCCAACCGTTTGGGAAGCGGACTACGAGCAGTACTTC | CASSPTVWEADYEQYF
TRBJ2-5 | TRBD2 | many | TRBV3-1 | TGTGCCAGCGGCCGGCGGGAGGGTGGGACCCAGTACTTC | CASGRREGGTQYF
TRBJ2-5 | TRBD2 | - | TRBV28 | TGTGCCAGCAGTTTATTTGCGGGAGTAAAAGAGACCCAGTACTTC | CASSLFAGVKETQYF
TRBJ2-7 | - | many | TRBV28 | TGTGCCAGCAGTTTAGGAAGTCTTGTGCGTGGCGAGCAGTACTTC | CASSLGSLVRGEQYF
TRBJ2-7 | TRBD1 | many | TRBV13 | TGTGCCAGCAGCCTACAGGGGTTAACCTACGAGCAGTACTTC | CASSLQGLTYEQYF
TRBJ2-1 | - | - | TRBV7-3 | TGTGCCAGCAGCCCACGAGGGGGGGAAGGTGTCCAGTTCTTC | CASSPRGGEGVQFF
TRBJ1-2 | - | - | TRBV5-1 | TGCGCCAGCAGCTTTGGGGGACACCTTCCTAACTATGGCTACACCTTC | CASSFGGHLPNYGYTF
TRBJ1-1 | - | many | TRBV2 | TGTGCCAGCAGTGAAGCTGGAGGGGCGGGCACTGAAGCTTTCTTT | CASSEAGGAGTEAFF
TRBJ1-3 | TRBD1 | few | TRBV19 | TGTGCCAGTAGTTTGGCCGGGACAGCTGGAAACACCATATATTTT | CASSLAGTAGNTIYF
TRBJ2-3 | - | - | TRBV14 | TGTGCCAGCAGCCAACCACTAGGGAAAGGGGGCACAGATACGCAGTATTTT | CASSQPLGKGGTDTQYF
TRBJ1-2 | - | many | TRBV12-3/TRBV12-4 | TGTGCCAGCAGTTTAAACAGGGCCTTGGGCTATGGCTACACCTTC | CASSLNRALGYGYTF
TRBJ1-1 | - | many | TRBV12-3/TRBV12-4 | TGTGCCAGCACCTCTGGCGCCGCGAACACTGAAGCTTTCTTT | CASTSGAANTEAFF
TRBJ1-4 | - | few | TRBV9 | TGTGCCAGCAGCGTAGGGGGTGAGGGAGCTGAAAAACTGTTTTTT | CASSVGGEGAEKLFF
TRBJ2-7 | TRBD1 | - | TRBV27 | TGTGCCAGCAGTTATCCCGGACAGGGGGCATACGAGCAGTACTTC | CASSYPGQGAYEQYF
TRBJ2-7 | - | - | TRBV28 | TGTGCCAGCAGTTTAAGGCGGGCCGGGAGCTACGAGCAGTACTTC | CASSLRRAGSYEQYF
TRBJ2-2 | - | many | TRBV27 | TGTGCCAGCAGTTTTGATTTCGTCGGGGAGCTGTTTTTT | CASSFDFVGELFF
TRBJ2-1 | - | many | TRBV28 | TGTGCCAGCAGTTTAGCCGGTTCAGCCAATGAGCAGTTCTTC | CASSLAGSANEQFF
TRBJ1-3 | - | few | TRBV4-1 | TGCGCCAGCAGCTTCGCGGGGGACTCTGGAAACACCATATATTTT | CASSFAGDSGNTIYF
TRBJ2-5 | TRBD1 | many | TRBV9 | TGTGCCAGCAGCGTCGGGACAGGGGGCAGGGAGACCCAGTACTTC | CASSVGTGGRETQYF
TRBJ2-6 | TRBD2 | - | TRBV7-8 | TGTGCCAGCAGCGACCTACTAGCGGGAGGGAGCTCTGGGGCCAACGTCCTGACTTTC | CASSDLLAGGSSGANVLTF
TRBJ2-6 | TRBD2 | many | TRBV5-1 | TGCGCCAGCAGCTCACTAGCGGGGCACTCTGGGGCCAACGTCCTGACTTTC | CASSSLAGHSGANVLTF
TRBJ1-2 | TRBD1 | - | TRBV7-9 | TGTGCCAGCAGCTTAGGGCTCGGGACAGGGGGTATTCACTATGGCTACACCTTC | CASSLGLGTGGIHYGYTF
TRBJ1-1 | - | - | TRBV19 | TGTGCCAGTAGTACCTGGCTCGACGGCACTGAAGCTTTCTTT | CASSTWLDGTEAFF
TRBJ1-1 | - | many | TRBV30 | TGTGCCTGGAAGGGGAAGGGAGGTGAAGCTTTCTTT | CAWKGKGGEAFF
TRBJ2-1 | - | many | TRBV10-2 | TGCGCCAGCAAGGCTGCGGGACCCTCCTACAATGAGCAGTTCTTC | CASKAAGPSYNEQFF
TRBJ2-3 | TRBD2 | few | TRBV6-1 | TGTGCCAGCAGTGAGGTTTGGCTCGGAGTTAGCGGGGTGGGAGATACGCAGTATTTT | CASSEVWLGVSGVGDTQYF
TRBJ2-7 | - | - | TRBV5-6 | TGTGCCAGCAGCTTTGGGCGGTCGGCCGAGCAGTACTTC | CASSFGRSAEQYF
TRBJ2-1 | TRBD2 | many | TRBV5-1 | TGCGCCAGCAGCTTGTACGGGGGGACCTACAATGAGCAGTTCTTC | CASSLYGGTYNEQFF
TRBJ1-2 | - | - | TRBV2 | TGTGCCAGCAGTTTACAGCCTAGCTATGGCTACACCTTC | CASSLQPSYGYTF